The rows below give T cell receptor beta chains drawn from one sample of a study of T cells in Graves' hyperthyroidism and ophthalmopathy. TCRdb re-called the multiplex PCR reads with MiXCR, one entry per CDR3 protein. Counted here are 540,000 or so distinct CDR3 sequences, approximately 44% occurring once; the ten biggest clones make up around 20%. The sample comprised peripheral blood or thyroid tissue (not recorded which). The receptors were gathered from an adult woman with Graves' disease, either hyperthyroidism or ophthalmopathy (not recorded which). CDR3s include the opening cysteine and the closing phenylalanine or tryptophan. Fields, in order: V gene, D gene, J gene, clone size, CDR3 DNA, CDR3 protein. D genes are given only for firm matches. Rows give clone size only sometimes, using once, few, many, or a class for an expanded clone.

TRBV5-1	TRBD1	TRBJ1-2	NA	TGCGCCAGCAGCTTACCACAGGGGGCTGAAGGCTACACCTTC	CASSLPQGAEGYTF
TRBV5-4	NA	TRBJ2-6	NA	TGTGCCAGCAGAAGGGAGTCGGGGGCCAACGTCCTGACTTTC	CASRRESGANVLTF
TRBV15	NA	TRBJ2-5	NA	TGTGCTATTACTCCTAGGGGGTACCAAGAGACCCAGTACTTC	CAITPRGYQETQYF
TRBV12-3/TRBV12-4	NA	TRBJ1-5	NA	TGTGCCAGCAGCTCTCTGGAACGGGCAGGTAATCAGCCCCAGCATTTT	CASSSLERAGNQPQHF
TRBV24-1	NA	TRBJ2-7	NA	TGTGCCACCAGTGATGGGGGCATTGACTACGAGCAGTACTTC	CATSDGGIDYEQYF
TRBV7-3	NA	TRBJ1-1	few	TGTGCCAGCAGTCTCGGGGGGCATAAAGGGAACACTGAAGCTTTCTTT	CASSLGGHKGNTEAFF
TRBV20-1	TRBD1	TRBJ1-5	many	TGCAGTGCTCCTGACAGGGTGCGCCAGCATTTT	CSAPDRVRQHF
TRBV13	NA	TRBJ2-5	once	TGTGCCAGCAGCTTGGACGGGACACCGAACACTGAAGAGACCCAGTACTTC	CASSLDGTPNTEETQYF
TRBV12-3/TRBV12-4	NA	TRBJ1-2	NA	TGTGCCAGCAGTTCAGAACCGGAAAAGTTCTATGGCTACACCTTC	CASSSEPEKFYGYTF
TRBV11-2	TRBD1	TRBJ1-1	many	TGTGCCAGCAGCAAAGGGACAGTTCCTGAAGCTTTCTTT	CASSKGTVPEAFF
TRBV19	NA	TRBJ1-5	many	TGTGCCAGTAGTAGGAGGGACGGCCATAGCAATCAGCCCCAGCATTTT	CASSRRDGHSNQPQHF
TRBV7-2	TRBD1	TRBJ2-5	NA	TGTGCCAGCAGCTCTCAGGGGGGACAGGGAGAGCAGTACTTC	CASSSQGGQGEQYF
TRBV6-1	TRBD1	TRBJ2-7	many	TGTGCCAGCAGTGAAAGGACAGGGGCCACTATCTACGAGCAGTACTTC	CASSERTGATIYEQYF
TRBV4-1	TRBD2	TRBJ2-6	many	TGCGCCAGCAGCCAACCCTGGGGGGGGTCTGGGGCCAACGTCCTGACTTTC	CASSQPWGGSGANVLTF
TRBV7-3	TRBD2	TRBJ2-2	once	TGTGCCAGCAGCCCGAACGGACTAGCGGGCCATAACACCGGGGAGCTGTTTTTT	CASSPNGLAGHNTGELFF
TRBV20-1	NA	TRBJ1-2	NA	TGCAGTGCTAGAATAGAGGGTGGCTACACCTTC	CSARIEGGYTF
TRBV7-7	TRBD2	TRBJ2-5	NA	TGTGCCAGCAGCTTAGGGGGGGCAGCGGGAGTTGAGACCCAGTACTTC	CASSLGGAAGVETQYF
TRBV5-1	TRBD1	TRBJ2-7	many	TGCGCCAGCAGCTTGGGGACAGGGGATGTCTACGAGCAGTACTTC	CASSLGTGDVYEQYF
TRBV6-4	NA	TRBJ1-1	NA	TGTGCCAGCAGTGCTAGACTTAACATGAACACTGAAGCTTTCTTT	CASSARLNMNTEAFF
TRBV5-1	NA	TRBJ1-6	many	TGCGCCAGCAGCCCAGACAAGACCGATTCACCCCTCCACTTT	CASSPDKTDSPLHF
TRBV6-6	NA	TRBJ2-5	NA	TGTGCCAGCAGACTCCAAGGGGGTATGGAGACCCAGTACTTC	CASRLQGGMETQYF
TRBV7-9	NA	TRBJ1-5	NA	TGCGCCAGCAGCCAAAACACGGAAGGAAGGGCCCAGCATTTT	CASSQNTEGRAQHF
TRBV9	NA	TRBJ1-1	NA	TGTGCCAGCAGCCGAACCCCGACCCACATGAACACTGAAGCTTTCTTT	CASSRTPTHMNTEAFF
TRBV2	NA	TRBJ2-2	NA	TGTGCCAGCGGAGGGAGCCGGAACGCCGGGGAGCTGTTTTTT	CASGGSRNAGELFF
TRBV7-8	NA	TRBJ2-5	NA	TGTGCCAGCAGCTTAGGGCAGGGAAAGCTTGGGGAGCTTTCCGAGACCCAGTACTTC	CASSLGQGKLGELSETQYF
TRBV7-2	NA	TRBJ1-1	NA	TGTGCCAGCAGCACCAACAGGGCTCGGGACCCAAGACAGGAGGAAGCTTTCTTT	CASSTNRARDPRQEEAFF